The clone carrying this TCR beta chain has a count of ten or more. Its antigen is as yet unknown. The time point is: sample taken at primary tumor resection. Whole RNA came from tumor, nontumor lung or frozen PBMC and was sequenced without being sorted. Donors were around 70 untreated early-stage non-small cell lung cancer patients. Each TCR cDNA molecule bore a unique molecular identifier. One entry per CDR3 protein, called by TCRdb with MiXCR from the 5' RACE reads. The repertoire includes 89,000 or so distinct CDR3 sequences, about a fifth of them detected once, and roughly 5.6% sits in the top ten. This sample was included in a study of spatial heterogeneity in lung cancer. Study information: TCR and UMI combinations that were unique each appeared, on average, more than ten times in raw reads.

Findings and limits, study-wide: Resection saw ubiquitous expanded tumor TCRs appear in blood more than follow-up did.

The CDR3 is made up of 15 amino acids. Germline CDR1 reads LGHNA; CDR2 reads YSLEER. With V trimmed by 4 bases and J by 7 bases, 6 bases remained unmatched. The sample consisted of PBMCs, taken at surgery. The V call is TRBV4-3, the J call TRBJ2-2; 10 bases match TRBD1. The clonotype comes from a male donor with early-stage non-small cell lung cancer. CDR3 sequence: CASSPSGTGVGELFF. Written as DNA, the CDR3 is TGCGCCAGCAGCCCCTCCGGGACAGGGGTCGGGGAGCTGTTTTTT.